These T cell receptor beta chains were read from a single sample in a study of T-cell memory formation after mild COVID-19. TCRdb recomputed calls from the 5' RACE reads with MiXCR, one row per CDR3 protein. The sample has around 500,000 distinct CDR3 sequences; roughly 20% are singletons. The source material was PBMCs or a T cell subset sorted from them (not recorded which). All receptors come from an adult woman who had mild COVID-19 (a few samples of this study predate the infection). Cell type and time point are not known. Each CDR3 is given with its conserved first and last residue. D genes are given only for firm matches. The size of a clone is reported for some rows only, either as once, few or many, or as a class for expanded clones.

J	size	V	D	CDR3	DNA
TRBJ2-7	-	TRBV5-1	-	CARGFGFVYEQYF	TGCGCCAGGGGGTTCGGGTTTGTTTACGAGCAGTACTTC
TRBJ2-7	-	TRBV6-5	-	CASTRSWRQHDYEQYF	TGTGCCAGCACTCGCAGTTGGAGACAGCACGACTACGAGCAGTACTTC
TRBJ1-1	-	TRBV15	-	CATSREANTESFF	TGTGCCACCAGCAGAGAAGCGAACACTGAATCTTTCTTT
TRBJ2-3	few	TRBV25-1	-	CASRRSTDTQYF	TGTGCCAGCCGCAGAAGCACAGATACGCAGTATTTT
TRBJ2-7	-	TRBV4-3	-	CASSQVAKGPAEQYF	TGCGCCAGCAGCCAAGTCGCCAAAGGGCCCGCCGAGCAGTACTTC
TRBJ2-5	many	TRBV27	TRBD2	CASSSGLAQETQYF	TGTGCCAGCAGCTCGGGACTAGCGCAAGAGACCCAGTACTTC
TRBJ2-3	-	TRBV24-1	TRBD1	CATRDRGGTDTQYF	TGTGCCACCCGGGACAGGGGAGGGACAGATACGCAGTATTTT
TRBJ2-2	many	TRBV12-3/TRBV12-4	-	CAYGPRTTGELFF	TGTGCTTACGGGCCCAGAACCACCGGGGAGCTGTTTTTT
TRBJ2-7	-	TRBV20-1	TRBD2	CSARDSGSGVAMGYEQYF	TGCAGTGCTAGAGATAGTGGTAGCGGGGTAGCGATGGGCTACGAGCAGTACTTC
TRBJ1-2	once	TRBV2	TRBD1	CASRKGGDREGGYTF	TGTGCCAGCAGAAAAGGCGGGGACAGGGAAGGTGGCTACACCTTC
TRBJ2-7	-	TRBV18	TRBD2	CASSPSPSGRSGEQYF	TGTGCCAGCTCACCGTCCCCTAGCGGGAGGTCGGGCGAGCAGTACTTC
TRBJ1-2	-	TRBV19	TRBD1	CARNLLGTGLFYGYTF	TGTGCCAGAAATCTCCTTGGGACAGGGCTATTCTATGGCTACACCTTC
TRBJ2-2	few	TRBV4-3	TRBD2	CASSQESAGGATGELFF	TGCGCCAGCAGCCAAGAGTCGGCGGGAGGGGCAACCGGGGAGCTGTTTTTT
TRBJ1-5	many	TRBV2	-	CASTVRGPGGHQPQHF	TGTGCCAGCACCGTTAGGGGCCCGGGGGGTCATCAGCCCCAGCATTTT
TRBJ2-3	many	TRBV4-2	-	CASSTRLVGTDTQYF	TGTGCCAGCAGCACCCGGTTGGTAGGCACAGATACGCAGTATTTT
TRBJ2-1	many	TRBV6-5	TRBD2	CASRKLAGGYNEQFF	TGTGCCAGCAGGAAACTAGCGGGAGGCTACAATGAGCAGTTCTTC
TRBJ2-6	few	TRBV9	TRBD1	CASSVPRQGYSGANVLTF	TGTGCCAGCAGTGTTCCCCGACAGGGATACTCTGGGGCCAACGTCCTGACTTTC
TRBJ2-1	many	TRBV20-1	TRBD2	CSAPGLAGMYNEQFF	TGCAGTGCTCCCGGACTAGCGGGAATGTACAATGAGCAGTTCTTC
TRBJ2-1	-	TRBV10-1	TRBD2	CASRTSANSGEQFF	TGCGCCAGTCGGACTAGCGCGAATTCAGGTGAGCAGTTCTTC
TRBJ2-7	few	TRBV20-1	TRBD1	CSASDQGASYEQYF	TGCAGTGCTAGCGATCAGGGGGCGTCCTACGAGCAGTACTTC
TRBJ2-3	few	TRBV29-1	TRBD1	CSVRQGNGDTQYF	TGCAGCGTTCGACAGGGTAATGGAGATACGCAGTATTTT
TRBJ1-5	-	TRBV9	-	CASSVQGYGPQHF	TGTGCCAGCAGCGTACAGGGTTACGGGCCCCAGCATTTT
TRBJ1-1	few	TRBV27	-	CASSRKIQGGNTEAFF	TGTGCCAGCAGTCGGAAGATACAAGGGGGGAACACTGAAGCTTTCTTT
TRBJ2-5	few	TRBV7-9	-	CASSLSPSGAETQYF	TGTGCCAGCAGCTTATCTCCGTCAGGGGCAGAGACCCAGTACTTC
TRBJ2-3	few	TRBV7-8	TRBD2	CASSLGPAGGEWRTQYF	TGTGCCAGCAGCTTAGGTCCAGCGGGAGGGGAATGGCGAACGCAGTATTTT
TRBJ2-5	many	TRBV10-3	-	CAISGGANQETQYF	TGTGCCATCAGTGGCGGGGCTAACCAAGAGACCCAGTACTTC
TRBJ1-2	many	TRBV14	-	CASSRDYGYTF	TGTGCCAGCAGCCGCGACTATGGCTACACCTTC
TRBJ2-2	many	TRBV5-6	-	CASSLASGELFF	TGTGCCAGCAGCTTAGCCTCCGGGGAGCTGTTTTTT
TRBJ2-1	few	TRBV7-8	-	CASSLVQGGSKGDEQFF	TGTGCCAGCAGCTTAGTCCAGGGTGGGAGCAAGGGTGATGAGCAGTTCTTC
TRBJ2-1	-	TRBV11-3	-	CASSLVLNEQFF	TGTGCCAGCAGCTTAGTGTTAAATGAGCAGTTCTTC
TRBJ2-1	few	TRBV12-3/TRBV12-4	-	CASSFETSRYNEQFF	TGTGCCAGCAGTTTCGAAACTTCTCGGTACAATGAGCAGTTCTTC
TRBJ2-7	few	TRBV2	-	CASRDRLNYEQYF	TGTGCCAGTAGAGACAGATTAAACTACGAGCAGTACTTC
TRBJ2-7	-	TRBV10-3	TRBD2	CAIRLAGDSYEQYF	TGTGCCATCAGGCTAGCGGGAGACTCCTACGAGCAGTACTTC
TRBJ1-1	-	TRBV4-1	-	CASSRAGDTEAFF	TGCGCCAGCAGCCGGGCAGGGGATACTGAAGCTTTCTTT
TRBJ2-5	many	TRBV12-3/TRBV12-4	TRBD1	CASKTGTAHQETQYF	TGTGCCAGCAAAACCGGGACAGCCCACCAAGAGACCCAGTACTTC
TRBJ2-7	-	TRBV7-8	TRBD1	CASSSGTGRSYEQYF	TGTGCCAGCAGCTCCGGGACAGGGCGTTCCTACGAGCAGTACTTC
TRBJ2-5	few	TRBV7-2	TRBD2	CASSLWGAGGETQYF	TGTGCCAGCAGCTTATGGGGTGCGGGAGGGGAGACCCAGTACTTC
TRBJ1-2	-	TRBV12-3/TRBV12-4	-	CASRRPASYGYTF	TGTGCCAGCCGGCGGCCGGCCTCCTATGGCTACACCTTC
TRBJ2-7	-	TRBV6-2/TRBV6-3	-	CASSYYGSASYEQYF	TGTGCCAGCAGTTACTACGGCAGCGCCTCCTACGAGCAGTACTTC
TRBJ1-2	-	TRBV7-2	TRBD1	CASSTGTGADGYTF	TGTGCCAGCAGCACGGGGACAGGGGCAGATGGCTACACCTTC
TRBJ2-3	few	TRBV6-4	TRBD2	CASALAGGADTQYF	TGTGCCAGCGCCCTAGCGGGGGGTGCAGATACGCAGTATTTT